This entry describes one T cell receptor (beta chain). The antigen is not known. Extracted total RNA amounted to at least 5.5 micrograms for each sample. Primers used in a second PCR of about 7 to 11 cycles were a sample-barcoded 5' primer and a J-beta primer mix. At least 2.5 million CDR3-containing paired-end reads were obtained per sample. TCRdb ran MiXCR on the 5' RACE reads and lists one entry per CDR3 protein. Of hundreds of thousands of distinct CDR3 sequences listed, approximately 44% are singletons. The sample belongs to a study of blood T cells in healthy people across ages. Germline V gene data show CDR1 as KGHDR and CDR2 as SFDVKD. The CDR3 is made up of 15 amino acids. Points from the study as a whole: Higher diversity, along with more naive CD4+ cells, distinguished long-lived donors from aged donors. PBMCs that were unsorted prevented a conclusive naive versus antigen-experienced comparison.

The source is a man aged 60 to 75 in good health. The V gene is TRBV24-1, the J gene TRBJ2-7, with 10 bases that match TRBD2. The better agreement between TRBJ2-5 and the DNA end casts doubt on the J call. The sample comprised blood. CDR3 region: CATSDAGTSVETQYF. CDR3 nucleotides: TGTGCCACCAGTGATGCCGGGACTAGCGTTGAGACCCAGTACTTC.